The rows below give T cell receptor beta chains drawn from one sample of a study of persistence of HIV-infected CD4 T cells. Their target antigens are unknown. Profiling relied on immunoSEQ multiplex PCR, and the TCRdb table lists in-frame clones only, not all of them. The repertoire holds 35,000 to 45,000 clones, about 88% seen once, with 0.4% to 0.5% in the top ten. The sample consisted of CD4+ T cells sorted from PBMCs after roughly 20-hour stimulation, taken from a patient who received antiretroviral therapy. These receptors were taken from an adult woman with HIV who was CMV-seropositive. CDR3s include the opening cysteine and the closing phenylalanine or tryptophan. A D gene is named only where the DNA matches it firmly. Only part of the rows carry a size: once, few, many, or a class if the clone is expanded.

.	.	TRBV6-6	TRBJ1-1	TGTGCCAGCAGTTACGGGGGGCCTGAAGCTTTCTTT	CASSYGGPEAFF
.	.	TRBV27	TRBJ2-6	TGTGCCAGCAGTTTATCATTTGTTAGGGACGGTGTAAGCTCTGGGGCCAACGTCCTGACTTTC	CASSLSFVRDGVSSGANVLTF
TRBD1	.	TRBV5-1	TRBJ1-1	TGCGCCAGCAGCTCTTTAGGACAGGGGCGAACTGAAGCTTTCTTT	CASSSLGQGRTEAFF
TRBD1	.	TRBV6-6	TRBJ1-2	TGTGCCAGCAGACGCCGGGACAGGGACTATGGCTACACCTTC	CASRRRDRDYGYTF
.	once	TRBV2	TRBJ2-1	TGTGCCAGCAGTAGATACCGGGACGGCTCCTACAATGAGCAGTTCTTC	CASSRYRDGSYNEQFF
TRBD1	.	TRBV5-1	TRBJ1-4	TGCGCCAGCAGCGACCGACAGGGTGGTGAAAAACTGTTTTTT	CASSDRQGGEKLFF
.	once	TRBV5-1	TRBJ1-1	TGCGCCAGCAGCTTAAACACTGAAGCTTTCTTT	CASSLNTEAFF
.	.	TRBV5-1	TRBJ1-2	TGCGCCAGCAGCTTGACAGAGCCTAACTATGGCTACACCTTC	CASSLTEPNYGYTF
TRBD1	.	TRBV7-3	TRBJ2-1	TGTGCCAGCAGCTACAGGGGGTCCTACAATGAGCAGTTCTTC	CASSYRGSYNEQFF
.	once	TRBV25-1	TRBJ2-3	TGTGCCAGCAGTGAACCACAAGGACGGCGCACAGATACGCAGTATTTT	CASSEPQGRRTDTQYF